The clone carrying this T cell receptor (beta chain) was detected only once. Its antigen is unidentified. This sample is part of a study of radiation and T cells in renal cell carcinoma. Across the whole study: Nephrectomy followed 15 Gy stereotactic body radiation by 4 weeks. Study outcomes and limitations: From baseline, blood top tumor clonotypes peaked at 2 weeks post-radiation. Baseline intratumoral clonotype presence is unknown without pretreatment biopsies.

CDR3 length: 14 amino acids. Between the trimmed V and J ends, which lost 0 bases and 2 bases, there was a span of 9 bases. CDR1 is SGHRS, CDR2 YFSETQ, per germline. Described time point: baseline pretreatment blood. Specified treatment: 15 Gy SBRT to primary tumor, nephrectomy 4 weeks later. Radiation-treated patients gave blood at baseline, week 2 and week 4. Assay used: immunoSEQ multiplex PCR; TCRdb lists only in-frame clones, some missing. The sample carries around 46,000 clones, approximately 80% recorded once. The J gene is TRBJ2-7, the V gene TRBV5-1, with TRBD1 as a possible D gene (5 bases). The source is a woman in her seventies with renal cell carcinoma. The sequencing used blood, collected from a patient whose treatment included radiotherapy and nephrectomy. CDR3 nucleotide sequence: TGCGCCAGCAGCTTGGAGGACATCACCTACGAGCAGTACTTC. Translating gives CASSLEDITYEQYF.